This TCR beta chain was recovered during a study of beta chain features in type 1 diabetes listed by TCRdb under 2018. Looking at the study overall: Patients and healthy donors did not differ in mean age, gender distribution, total cell number or subset yield. A total of 90 million to 130 million sorted cells were examined across all samples, and a strong correlation was observed between cell number per subset and RNA yield. In the study, TCRB repertoires of sorted circulating CD4+ T cell subsets from recently diagnosed type 1 diabetes patients were compared with those of matched healthy donors. Regulatory and stem cell-like memory subsets were obtained from only 8 patients and roughly 8 healthy donors, while naive and central memory subsets were obtained from all 30 or so donors.

The entire isolated RNA was reverse transcribed using the High Capacity cDNA Reverse Transcription Kit, and thus expressed TCRB transcripts were sequenced. Deep immunoSEQ sequencing was applied to naive, central memory and regulatory T cell samples, giving an average of about 3.57 million total reads per sample. Sorted cells were lysed in RLT buffer, and RNA was extracted using DNase-treated RNeasy Micro or Mini kits according to cell number. To prevent cross-contamination, every cell subset was processed on its own, while patient and healthy donor samples were processed together. The immunoSEQ multiplex PCR was used to amplify TCRB sequences from cDNA, generating 87-bp fragments that spanned the CDR3 region. Amplicons were sequenced on the Illumina HiSeq platform. Per the authors' processing: PCR bias was corrected computationally using synthetic template baselines, and reads within Hamming distance 2 were collapsed, with unmergeable singletons discarded. Reads were aligned to IMGT to assign V, D and J genes, CDR3 length, and insertions or deletions at six rearrangement sites. Within each subset, clonotype counts were normalized to sorted cell number, after which true diversity and Gini coefficients were computed with the tcR R package. The overlap coefficient, calculated on TCRB nucleotide sequences, was used to quantify repertoire sharing. Out-of-frame TCRB sequences from naive cells were analyzed as a proxy for the pre-selection repertoire. TCRdb stores this immuneACCESS table with in-frame sequences only. Part of the clones is absent; in the studies checked, under half of the shortfall reflects unresolved V genes, and no reason is known for the rest. D and trimming were read from the DNA, whereas the V and J calls and clone size are those reported in that table. The table for this sample lists approximately 730,000 clones; 10% to 15% of them were counted only once. Less than 0.025% of the sample goes to the ten largest clones.

General study outcomes and caveats: Because cDNA was sequenced instead of genomic DNA, activated cells with high expression could be over-represented, although the groups did not differ in activation or CD3 levels. Only small numbers of individuals were included in the HLA sub-analyses, which left unresolved whether HLA type had any influence on TCRB rearrangement. Naive, central memory and regulatory TCRB repertoires appeared to be more similar among patients than among healthy donors. PCR might favor shorter templates, but patient and control samples were amplified and corrected together, so any skew would affect both groups equally. At VDJ recombination sites, type 1 diabetes patients had fewer insertions and more deleted nucleotides, which implies abnormalities in thymic rearrangement. In all four CD4+ subsets, TCRB CDR3 length was moderately but significantly shorter in type 1 diabetes patients.

This clone was counted only a few times. Its antigen is still unknown. No clone much larger than this one lies a single base away; base qualities are absent. Within the sample, other DNA sequences also encode this same CDR3. A single peripheral blood draw of around 0.11 L on average was collected from each donor into heparinised tubes. Using a panel that included CD45RO, CCR7, CD25, CD127, CD95 and CD27, naive, central memory, regulatory and stem cell-like memory CD4+ T cells were sorted on a BD FACSAria II. A purity above 98% was achieved for all sorted populations. PBMCs were separated immediately by Lymphoprep density gradient centrifugation and were stained directly, without being cultured. So that batch effects would be minimized, each experiment stained and sorted samples in pairs, pairing one healthy donor with one patient. Sequenced: naive CD4+ T cells from blood. The sample's cell subset or site label, in plain terms: true naive CD4+ T cells. The TCR comes from a man aged 18 to 30 with type 1 diabetes.

The DNA is TGTGCCAGCAGCCCTGGGGGAGAGACCCAGTACTTC. It translates as CASSPGGETQYF. The chain was built from TRBV27 and TRBJ2-5; the D element might be TRBD1 or TRBD2, as each aligns at 5 bases. The germline V gene (reference sequence) yields MNHEY for CDR1 and SMNVEV for CDR2. The CDR3 measures 12 amino acids from cysteine to phenylalanine. Only the CDR3 DNA is retained, 36 bases long and in frame from the first base. Trimming at the junction amounts to 6 bases on V and 4 bases on J, and the germline ends lie 9 bases apart.